The present TCR beta chain was sequenced within a study of blood T cell repertoires in COVID-19. Background on the study: Acute and convalescent COVID-19 samples came from the United States, Italy and Spain. T cells, B-cell-depleted T cells, or PBMCs provided the cDNA or gDNA that served as material.

Seattle patients were enrolled during active infection and followed longitudinally. Authors' methods: For nucleated cells, counts were estimated from reference gene primer amplification. Profiled with immunoSEQ multiplex PCR; TCRdb holds only in-frame clones, not every one. That table gives V, J and clone size, and the DNA gave D and trimming. In the table there are 200,000 to 250,000 clones, roughly 90% of which are singletons. The sample consisted of peripheral blood. The origin of this receptor is a man in his fifties with COVID-19, enrolled during active disease.

For the CDR3, the DNA is TGTGCCAGCAGTGAAGGGGCGGGGGTCGGCAATCAGCCCCAGCATTTT. It encodes CASSEGAGVGNQPQHF. The chain links TRBV2 to TRBJ1-5; possibly TRBD1 for D (5 bases). V lost 1 base, J lost 2 bases, and 12 bases lay in between. This CDR3 comprises 16 residues. The germline CDR1 and CDR2 sequences are SNHLY and FYNNEI.